This T cell receptor beta chain was found in a study of shared clonotypes between healthy human individuals (dated by TCRdb to 2019 to 2021). Background on the whole study: The cohort comprised a couple of women and a few men aged 18 to 49 years. For each donor, CD4 naive and CD4 memory were each given three plates, CD8 naive was given two plates, and CD8 memory was given one plate. Per donor, leukapheresis produced somewhere between about 0.9 and 9 billion PBMCs. To increase sequencing depth and limit assay-specific biases, different laboratories used diverse techniques to prepare libraries and sequence TCR repertoires. To estimate repertoire size and how much clonotype sharing occurs between individuals, the study deeply sequenced the blood TCR repertoires of about 5 healthy adults.

The junction shows trimming of 4 bases on V and 2 bases on J, and the gene matches do not reach 3 bases of it. The CDR3 goes from the cysteine to the phenylalanine over 14 residues. The kept DNA is CDR3 alone, 42 bases in frame from the first base. The germline V gene specifies SGHRS as CDR1 and YFSETQ as CDR2. General study outcomes and caveats: Incomplete sequencing was indicated by rarefaction of sorted-subset datasets, despite the large sequencing depth. Pairwise subsampling indicated that sequencing depth was expected to affect the degree of clonotype sharing among donors. Estimated clonotype richness was generally larger for naive than for memory subsets. Compared with non-shared clonotypes, clonotypes shared by all four sorted-subset donors had higher generation probabilities. Across a handful of donors, about 5.2% of naive CD4, over 3% of naive CD8, 2% to 2.5% of memory CD4, and approximately 0.42% of memory CD8 clonotypes were shared. Sampling was restricted to blood, and TCR repertoires in tissues likely differ from the TCR repertoires found in blood. The small number of donors limited the genetic and exposure-history diversity represented.

The donors were healthy, HIV-negative adults who had no recently reported acute infections or vaccinations. Every donor was a Caucasian adult living in Nashville, Tennessee, USA. CD4+ T cells were enriched by magnetic negative selection; naive cells were then positively selected on CD45RA, and the negative fraction formed the memory subset. After blood collection by leukapheresis, PBMCs were isolated using Ficoll-Histopaque density gradient centrifugation and then cryopreserved in the vapor phase of liquid nitrogen. Analytical flow cytometry was used to check the purity and quantity of each magnetically sorted T cell population. Genomic DNA was isolated from every sorted fraction and measured by UV absorbance on a Nanodrop 2000c. Using the deep immunoSEQ assay, TCR CDR3 regions were amplified from genomic DNA by multiplex PCR. Extracted genomic DNA from each cell subset was spread evenly across all wells of several immunoSEQ 96-well plates, with each plate serving as a replicate. For sorted subsets, 150 to 250 ng genomic DNA, equal to some 30,000 T cell genomes, was loaded into each replicate PCR. The purified libraries were quantified using a Qubit 3.0 fluorometer, sized with a Bioanalyzer 2100, and then quantified again using the KAPA Library Quantification kit. Every immunoSEQ 96-well plate was sequenced on a dedicated single-read 150-cycle Illumina NextSeq 550 flow cell. The published analysis was carried out like this. Because the immunoSEQ output included only junctional sequences and no quality scores, the filtering could not be the same as the filtering used for full-length reads. To assign V/J genes and CDR3, sequences were annotated using PyIR, a Python wrapper for IgBLAST v1.9, with IMGT germline references. Reads with weak V/J assignments (E-value above 1e-6), missing CDR3, stop codons, out-of-frame junctions, or ambiguous translated residues were removed. V3J clonotypes were defined as sequences sharing the same inferred V gene, J gene, and CDR3 amino acid sequence. Percentage overlap between repertoires was calculated by dividing the number of shared unique clonotypes by the size of the smaller repertoire. Three approaches were used to assess repertoire richness: RTK rarefaction, the Chao1 estimator, and Recon v2.1 estimates of unobserved clonotypes. For all TCRbeta clonotypes obtained by the gDNA method from a few donors, generation probabilities were computed with OLGA. TCRdb's version of the immuneACCESS table is confined to in-frame rearrangements and falls short of the full clone set. An unresolved V gene accounts for under half of the shortfall where checked; the remainder is of unknown origin. Clone size and the V and J calls come from that table; the DNA yielded D and trimming. This sample gives hundreds of thousands of clones in total; 55% to 75% of them show up just once. Approximately 2% of the sample is in the top ten clones.

For this clone: The target of this receptor is not known. Base qualities are missing; no much larger clone stands one base away.

The TCR was taken from a woman in her twenties or thirties in good health. The sample comprised memory CD4+ T cells sorted from blood. In the paper's terms, the cell subset or site label means: CD45RA-negative fraction. The sequence is built from TRBV5-1 and TRBJ1-5; 7 of the junction bases match TRBD1. The CDR3 reads CASSAGTGNQPQHF. The nucleotides read TGCGCCAGCAGCGCGGGGACAGGCAATCAGCCCCAGCATTTT.